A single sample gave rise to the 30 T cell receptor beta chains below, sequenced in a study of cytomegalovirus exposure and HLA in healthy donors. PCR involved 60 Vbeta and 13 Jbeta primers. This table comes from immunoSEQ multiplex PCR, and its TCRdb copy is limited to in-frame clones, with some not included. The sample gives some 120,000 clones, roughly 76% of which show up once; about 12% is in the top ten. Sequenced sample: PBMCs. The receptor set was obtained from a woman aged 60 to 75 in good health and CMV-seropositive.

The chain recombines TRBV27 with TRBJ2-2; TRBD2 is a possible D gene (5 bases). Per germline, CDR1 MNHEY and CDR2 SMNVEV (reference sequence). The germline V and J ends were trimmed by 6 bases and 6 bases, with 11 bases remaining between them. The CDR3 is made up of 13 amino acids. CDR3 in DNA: TGTGCCAGCAGAACTAGGATTGCCGGGGAGCTGTTTTTT. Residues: CASRTRIAGELFF.

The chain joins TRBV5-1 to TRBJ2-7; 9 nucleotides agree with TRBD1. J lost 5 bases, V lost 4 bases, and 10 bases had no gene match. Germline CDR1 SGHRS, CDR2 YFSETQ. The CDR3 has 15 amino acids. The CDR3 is CASSPGQGSYHEQYF. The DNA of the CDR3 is TGCGCCAGCAGCCCGGGACAGGGAAGCTACCACGAGCAGTACTTC.

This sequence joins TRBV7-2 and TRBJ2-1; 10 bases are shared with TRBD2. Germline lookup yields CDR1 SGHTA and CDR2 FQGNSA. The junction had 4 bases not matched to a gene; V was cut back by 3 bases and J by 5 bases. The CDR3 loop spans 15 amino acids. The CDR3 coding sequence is TGTGCCAGCAGCTTCCAGCGGGGGGGTAACAATGAGCAGTTCTTC. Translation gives CASSFQRGGNNEQFF.

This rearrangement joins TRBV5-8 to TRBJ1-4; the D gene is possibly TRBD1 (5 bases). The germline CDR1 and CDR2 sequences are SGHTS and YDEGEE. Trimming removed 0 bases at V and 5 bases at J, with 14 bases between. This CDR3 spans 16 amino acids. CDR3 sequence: CASSLGFGGVNEKLFF. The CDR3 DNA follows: TGTGCCAGCAGCTTGGGGTTCGGGGGAGTAAATGAAAAACTGTTTTTT. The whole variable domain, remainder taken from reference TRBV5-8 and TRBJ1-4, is EAGVTQSPTHLIKTRGQQATLRCSPISGHTSVYWYQQALGLGLQFLLWYDEGEERNRGNFPPRFSGRQFPNYSSELNVNALELEDSALYLCASSLGFGGVNEKLFFGSGTQLSVL.

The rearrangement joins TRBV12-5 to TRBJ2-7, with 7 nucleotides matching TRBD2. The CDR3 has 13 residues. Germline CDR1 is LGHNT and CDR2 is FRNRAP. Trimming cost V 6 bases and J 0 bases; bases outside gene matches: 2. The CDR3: CASGGTISYEQYF. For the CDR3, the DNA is TGTGCTAGTGGGGGGACTATCTCCTACGAGCAGTACTTC.

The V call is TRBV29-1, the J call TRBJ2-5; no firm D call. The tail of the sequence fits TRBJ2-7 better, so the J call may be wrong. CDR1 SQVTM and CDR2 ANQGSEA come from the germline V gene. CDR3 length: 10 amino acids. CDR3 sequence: CSVGDYEQYF. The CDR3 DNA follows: TGCAGCGTTGGTGACTACGAGCAGTACTTC.

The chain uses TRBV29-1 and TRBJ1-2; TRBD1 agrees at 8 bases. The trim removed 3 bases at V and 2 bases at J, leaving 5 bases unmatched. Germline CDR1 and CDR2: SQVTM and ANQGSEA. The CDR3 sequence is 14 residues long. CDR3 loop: CSVETGEPNYGYTF. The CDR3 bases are TGCAGCGTTGAGACAGGGGAACCGAACTATGGCTACACCTTC.

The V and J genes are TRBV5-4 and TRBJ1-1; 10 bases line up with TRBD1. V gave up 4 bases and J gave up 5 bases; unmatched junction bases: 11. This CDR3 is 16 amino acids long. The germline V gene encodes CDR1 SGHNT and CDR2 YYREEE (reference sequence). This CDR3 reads CASSASKRTGGTEAFF. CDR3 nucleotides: TGTGCCAGCAGCGCCTCAAAGCGGACAGGGGGAACTGAAGCTTTCTTT.

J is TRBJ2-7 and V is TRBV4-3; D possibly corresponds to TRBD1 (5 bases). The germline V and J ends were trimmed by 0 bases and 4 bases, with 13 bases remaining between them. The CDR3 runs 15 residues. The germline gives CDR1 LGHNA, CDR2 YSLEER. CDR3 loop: CASSQEGVDSYEQYF. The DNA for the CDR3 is TGCGCCAGCAGCCAAGAAGGGGTAGACTCATACGAGCAGTACTTC.

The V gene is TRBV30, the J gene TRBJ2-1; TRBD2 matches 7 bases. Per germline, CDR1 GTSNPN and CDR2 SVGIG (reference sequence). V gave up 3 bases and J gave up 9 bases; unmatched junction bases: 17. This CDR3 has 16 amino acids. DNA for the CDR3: TGTGCCTGGAGAAACTCGGCGGGAGCTTCTTACGGTGAGCAGTTCTTC. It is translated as CAWRNSAGASYGEQFF.

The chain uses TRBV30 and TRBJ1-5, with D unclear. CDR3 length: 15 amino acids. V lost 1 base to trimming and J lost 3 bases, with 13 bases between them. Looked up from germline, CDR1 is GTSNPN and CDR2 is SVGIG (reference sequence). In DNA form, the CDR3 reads TGTGCCTGGAGTGATCGGGGTCGGAACAATCAGCCCCAGCATTTT. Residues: CAWSDRGRNNQPQHF. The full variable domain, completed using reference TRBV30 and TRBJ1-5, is SQTIHQWPATLVQPVGSPLSLECTVEGTSNPNLYWYRQAAGRGLQLLFYSVGIGQISSEVPQNLSASRPQDRQFILSSKKLLLSDSGFYLCAWSDRGRNNQPQHFGDGTRLSIL.

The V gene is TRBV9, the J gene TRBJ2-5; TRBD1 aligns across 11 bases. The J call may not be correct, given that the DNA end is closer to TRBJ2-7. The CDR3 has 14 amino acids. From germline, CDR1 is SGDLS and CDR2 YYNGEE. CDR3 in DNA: TGTGCCAGCACCCCGGGACAGGGGGGTTACGAGCAGTACTTC. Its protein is CASTPGQGGYEQYF.

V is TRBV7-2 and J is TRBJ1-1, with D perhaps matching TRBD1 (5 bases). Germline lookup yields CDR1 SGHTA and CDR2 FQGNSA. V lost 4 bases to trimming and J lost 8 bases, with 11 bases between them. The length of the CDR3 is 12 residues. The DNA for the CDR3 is TGTGCCAGCAGCTCCATTCGACAGGAAGCTTTCTTT. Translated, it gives CASSSIRQEAFF.

This CDR3 is CASSQGFLAGSLTDTQYF. For the CDR3, the DNA is TGCGCCAGCAGCCAAGGCTTTCTAGCGGGATCACTCACAGATACGCAGTATTTT. This rearrangement joins TRBV4-1 to TRBJ2-3; 9 nucleotides align to TRBD2. CDR3 length: 18 amino acids. Per the germline V gene, CDR1 is MGHRA and CDR2 is YSYEKL. Trimming removed 1 base from V and 2 bases from J; junction bases left unmatched: 10.

The CDR3: CASSSTGGLGNQPQHF. DNA for the CDR3: TGTGCCAGCAGTTCAACAGGGGGCCTGGGCAATCAGCCCCAGCATTTT. This chain links TRBV6-6 with TRBJ1-5; 9 bases line up with TRBD1. Germline-derived CDR1 and CDR2 are MNHNY and SVGAGI (reference sequence). The V gene end was trimmed by 4 bases and the J gene end by 2 bases; junction bases not matched to a gene: 6. This CDR3 has 16 residues.

The CDR3 bases are TGTGCCAGCAGCTTGCTCGGGACAGGGAGAGAGACCCAGTACTTC. It encodes CASSLLGTGRETQYF. The V call is TRBV7-9, the J call TRBJ2-5; 9 nucleotides align to TRBD1. This CDR3 spans 15 amino acids. V gave up 3 bases and J gave up 4 bases; unmatched junction bases: 6. Germline assignment: CDR1 SEHNR and CDR2 FQNEAQ (reference sequence).

The CDR3 DNA is TGCGCCAGCAGCTTGGCCTATAGCGGGAGCGGTGAGCAGTTCTTC. It is translated as CASSLAYSGSGEQFF. The chain carries TRBV5-1 and TRBJ2-1, with 9 bases aligning to TRBD2. The CDR3 spans 15 residues. The germline V gene encodes CDR1 SGHRS and CDR2 YFSETQ. Trimming took 0 bases from V and 9 from J; bases not matched to a gene: 7.

The DNA of the CDR3 is TGTGCCAGCAGCCAAGACGTCTGGAGGTCCTACAATGAGCAGTTCTTC. It translates to CASSQDVWRSYNEQFF. The J gene is TRBJ2-1, the V gene TRBV4-2, with a tentative D call TRBD2 (5 bases). V was shortened by 0 bases and J by 1 base, with 10 bases between the two germline ends. The germline V gene encodes CDR1 LGHNA and CDR2 YNFKEQ. The CDR3 spans 16 residues.

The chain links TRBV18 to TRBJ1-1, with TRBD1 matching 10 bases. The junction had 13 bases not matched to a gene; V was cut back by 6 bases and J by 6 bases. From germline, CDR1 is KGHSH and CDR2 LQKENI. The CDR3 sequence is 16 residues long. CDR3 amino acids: CASSPGTGATGAEAFF. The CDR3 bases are TGTGCCAGCTCGCCCGGGACAGGGGCCACCGGCGCTGAAGCTTTCTTT.

The CDR3 is CASSPKTRDGYTF. The CDR3 coding sequence is TGTGCCAGCTCACCAAAGACTAGGGATGGCTACACCTTC. The V gene is TRBV18, the J gene TRBJ1-2; D not certain. Between the trimmed V and J ends, which lost 2 bases and 6 bases, there was a span of 10 bases. Looked up from germline, CDR1 is KGHSH and CDR2 is LQKENI. The CDR3 loop spans 13 amino acids. The full variable domain, its missing parts supplied by reference TRBV18 and TRBJ1-2, is NAGVMQNPRHLVRRRGQEARLRCSPMKGHSHVYWYRQLPEEGLKFMVYLQKENIIDESGMPKERFSAEFPKEGPSILRIQQVVRGDSAAYFCASSPKTRDGYTFGSGTRLTVV.

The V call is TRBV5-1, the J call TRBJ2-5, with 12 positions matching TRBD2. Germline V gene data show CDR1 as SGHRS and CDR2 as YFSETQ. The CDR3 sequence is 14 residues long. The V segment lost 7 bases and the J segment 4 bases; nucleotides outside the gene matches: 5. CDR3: CASRPGLAGETQYF. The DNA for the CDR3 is TGCGCCAGCCGCCCGGGACTAGCGGGAGAGACCCAGTACTTC.

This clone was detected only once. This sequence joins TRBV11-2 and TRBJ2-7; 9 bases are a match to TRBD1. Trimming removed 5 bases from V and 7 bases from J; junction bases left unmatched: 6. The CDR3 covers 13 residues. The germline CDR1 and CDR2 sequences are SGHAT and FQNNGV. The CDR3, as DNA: TGTGCCAGCAGCAGGGACAGGGTAGAAGAGCAGTACTTC. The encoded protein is CASSRDRVEEQYF.

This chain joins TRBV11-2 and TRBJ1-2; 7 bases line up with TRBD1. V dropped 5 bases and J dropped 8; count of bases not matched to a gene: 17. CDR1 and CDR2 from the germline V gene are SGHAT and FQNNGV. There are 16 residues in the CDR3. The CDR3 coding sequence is TGTGCCAGCAGCCGAAGACTTTCCCGGGACAGTCAAGGCTACACCTTC. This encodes CASSRRLSRDSQGYTF. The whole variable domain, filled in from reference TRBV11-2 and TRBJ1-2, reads EAGVAQSPRYKIIEKRQSVAFWCNPISGHATLYWYQQILGQGPKLLIQFQNNGVVDDSQLPKDRFSAERLKGVDSTLKIQPAKLEDSAVYLCASSRRLSRDSQGYTFGSGTRLTVV.

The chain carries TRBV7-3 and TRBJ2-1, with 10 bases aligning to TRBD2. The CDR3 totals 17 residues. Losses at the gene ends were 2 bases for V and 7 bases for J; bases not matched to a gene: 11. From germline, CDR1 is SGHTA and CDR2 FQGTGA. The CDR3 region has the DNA TGTGCCAGCAGCTTATATGCTAGCGGGGGACTTAAAAATGAGCAGTTCTTC. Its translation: CASSLYASGGLKNEQFF.

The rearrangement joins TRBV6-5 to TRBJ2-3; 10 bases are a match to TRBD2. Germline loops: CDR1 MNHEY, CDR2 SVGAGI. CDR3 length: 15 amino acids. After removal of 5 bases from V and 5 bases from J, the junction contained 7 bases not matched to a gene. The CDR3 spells CASSRSGRRLDTQYF. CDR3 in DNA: TGTGCCAGCAGTCGTAGCGGGAGGAGACTAGATACGCAGTATTTT.

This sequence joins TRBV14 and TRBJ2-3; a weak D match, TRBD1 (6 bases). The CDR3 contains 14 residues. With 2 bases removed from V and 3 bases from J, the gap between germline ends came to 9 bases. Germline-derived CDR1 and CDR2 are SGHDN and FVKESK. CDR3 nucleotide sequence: TGTGCCAGCAGCCAATTCAGGGGAACAGATACGCAGTATTTT. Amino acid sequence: CASSQFRGTDTQYF.

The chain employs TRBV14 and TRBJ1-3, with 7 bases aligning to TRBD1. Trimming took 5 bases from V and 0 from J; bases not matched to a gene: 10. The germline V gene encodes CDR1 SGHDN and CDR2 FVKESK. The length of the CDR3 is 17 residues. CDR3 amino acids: CASSIWTGRFSGNTIYF. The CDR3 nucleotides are TGTGCCAGCAGCATTTGGACAGGTCGATTCTCTGGAAACACCATATATTTT.

CDR3 sequence (DNA): TGTGCCAGCAGCTTAGTAAGGGGGGGCTACACCTTC. Translated, it gives CASSLVRGGYTF. This chain links TRBV7-2 with TRBJ1-2, with D possibly being TRBD1 (6 bases). This CDR3 is 12 amino acids long. The germline V and J ends were trimmed by 1 base and 8 bases, with 8 bases remaining between them. In germline, CDR1 is SGHTA, CDR2 FQGNSA.

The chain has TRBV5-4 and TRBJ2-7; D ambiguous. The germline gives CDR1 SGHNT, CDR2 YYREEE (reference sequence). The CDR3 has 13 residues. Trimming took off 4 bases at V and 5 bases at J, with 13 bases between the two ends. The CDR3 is CASSRTGPNEQYF. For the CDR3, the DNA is TGTGCCAGCAGCCGTACCGGTCCCAACGAGCAGTACTTC.

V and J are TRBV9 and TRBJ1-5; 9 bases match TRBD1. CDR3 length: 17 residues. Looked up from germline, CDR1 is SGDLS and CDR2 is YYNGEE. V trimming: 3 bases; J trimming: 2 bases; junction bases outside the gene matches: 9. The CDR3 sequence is CASSGRDRDYGNQPQHF. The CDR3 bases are TGTGCCAGCAGCGGCCGGGACAGGGACTATGGCAATCAGCCCCAGCATTTT.